The 23 T cell receptor beta chains in this list originate from one sample, sequenced in a study of blood T cell repertoires in COVID-19. Assay: immunoSEQ multiplex PCR; the TCRdb copy retains only in-frame clones and omits some. The sample contains a few hundred thousand clones, around 87% of which appear only once. Sequenced sample: peripheral blood. These receptors all come from a woman aged 45 to 65 who had recovered from COVID-19.

The chain links TRBV28 to TRBJ1-1, with D hard to call. Trimming removed 4 bases at V and 5 bases at J, with 11 bases between. This CDR3 has 13 residues. Germline V gives CDR1 MDHEN, CDR2 SYDVKM. DNA for the CDR3: TGTGCCAGCAGTTACCCCCCGGGGACTGAAGCTTTCTTT. This translates into CASSYPPGTEAFF.

The chain links TRBV10-3 to TRBJ2-3, with 9 bases identical to TRBD1. The junction had 17 bases not matched to a gene; V was cut back by 4 bases and J by 0 bases. CDR3 length: 20 amino acids. Germline CDR1 reads ENHRY; CDR2 reads SYGVKD. The CDR3 DNA reads as TGTGCCATCAGTGGCGGGGGACAGGGCCCGTCGTCCCATAGCACAGATACGCAGTATTTT. The encoded protein is CAISGGGQGPSSHSTDTQYF.

The V gene is TRBV4-1, the J gene TRBJ1-2, with a tentative D call TRBD1 (5 bases). Between the trimmed V and J ends, which lost 5 bases and 4 bases, there was a span of 20 bases. There are 16 residues in the CDR3. Germline V gives CDR1 MGHRA, CDR2 YSYEKL. The CDR3 bases are TGCGCCAGCAGCTGGGGGGTCGAAGTCGGGACCTATGGCTACACCTTC. Its protein product is CASSWGVEVGTYGYTF.

The J gene is TRBJ1-2, the V gene TRBV28, with no clear D. From germline, CDR1 is MDHEN and CDR2 SYDVKM. The CDR3 runs 12 residues. V lost 4 bases, J lost 6 bases, and 9 bases lay in between. The CDR3 here is CASSYTGNGYTF. The CDR3 bases are TGTGCCAGCAGTTATACGGGGAATGGCTACACCTTC.

J is TRBJ2-7 and V is TRBV6-5, with 14 bases fitting TRBD2. In germline, CDR1 is MNHEY, CDR2 SVGAGI. After removal of 3 bases from V and 3 bases from J, the junction contained 4 bases not matched to a gene. This CDR3 has 16 amino acids. The CDR3 DNA follows: TGTGCCAGCAGTTATCCGGGACTAGCGGGAGTCTACGAGCAGTACTTC. As protein: CASSYPGLAGVYEQYF.

The chain joins TRBV7-9 to TRBJ2-5; a possible D gene is TRBD2 (6 bases). This CDR3 spans 16 amino acids. Trimming cost V 5 bases and J 0 bases, with 16 bases left between them. CDR1 and CDR2 from the germline V gene are SEHNR and FQNEAQ (reference sequence). The CDR3: CASSVSSGKYQETQYF. The CDR3 nucleotides are TGTGCCAGCAGCGTGAGTAGCGGCAAGTACCAAGAGACCCAGTACTTC.

V usage is TRBV5-5 and J usage is TRBJ1-1; 9 positions match TRBD1. J was trimmed by 1 base and V by 3 bases; bases with no gene match: 1. This CDR3 contains 14 residues. Looked up from germline, CDR1 is SGHKS and CDR2 is YYEKEE (reference sequence). The CDR3 loop reads CASSWGQGNTEAFF. In DNA, the CDR3 is TGTGCCAGCAGCTGGGGACAGGGGAACACTGAAGCTTTCTTT.

The gene calls are TRBV3-1 (or the pseudogene TRBV3-2) and TRBJ2-3, with 14 bases lining up with TRBD2. CDR1 and CDR2 (germline): LGHDT, YNNKEL (reference sequence). The CDR3 has 16 residues. The junction had 6 bases not matched to a gene; V was cut back by 6 bases and J by 4 bases. The chain's CDR3 is CASSPGLAGEADTQYF. CDR3 in DNA: TGTGCCAGCAGTCCGGGACTAGCGGGGGAGGCAGATACGCAGTATTTT.

This chain joins TRBV7-3 and TRBJ2-3; a weak D match, TRBD1 (6 bases). The V gene lost 5 bases and the J gene lost 2 bases, with 14 bases spanning the gap. Germline V gives CDR1 SGHTA, CDR2 FQGTGA. The length of the CDR3 is 15 residues. CDR3 DNA sequence: TGTGCCAGCAGCGCCCGAGGGGGTTTCACAGATACGCAGTATTTT. Its protein is CASSARGGFTDTQYF.

This chain uses TRBV13 with TRBJ2-7; unclear D gene. Germline V gene lookup returns CDR1 PRHDT and CDR2 FYEKMQ (reference sequence). The CDR3 covers 17 residues. The ends were cut back, 2 bases at V and 4 bases at J, with 21 bases in the middle. CDR3 in amino acids: CASSLRVLSAPIYEQYF. The CDR3 DNA follows: TGTGCCAGCAGCTTACGGGTCCTATCAGCGCCCATTTACGAGCAGTACTTC.

The V call is TRBV7-3, the J call TRBJ1-1; D ambiguous. The CDR3 is 14 residues long. V lost 5 bases and J lost 4, with 14 bases in between. Germline-derived CDR1 and CDR2 are SGHTA and FQGTGA. The CDR3 loop reads CASSVDGAGTEAFF. The CDR3 DNA reads TGTGCCAGCAGCGTGGACGGTGCGGGCACTGAAGCTTTCTTT. The full variable domain, in which reference TRBV7-3 and TRBJ1-1 provide the parts outside the CDR3, is GAGVSQTPSNKVTEKGKYVELRCDPISGHTALYWYRQSLGQGPEFLIYFQGTGAADDSGLPNDRFFAVRPEGSVSTLKIQRTERGDSAVYLCASSVDGAGTEAFFGQGTRLTVV.

This clone has just one count. The rearrangement uses TRBV5-1 and TRBJ1-1, with TRBD1 matching over 10 bases. J lost 6 bases, V lost 0 bases, and 5 bases had no gene match. The germline V gene has CDR1 SGHRS and CDR2 YFSETQ. The CDR3 is made up of 15 amino acids. The CDR3 DNA is TGCGCCAGCAGCTTGGGGGGACAGGGGACCTCTGAAGCTTTCTTT. Residues: CASSLGGQGTSEAFF.

The chain links TRBV11-2 to TRBJ2-7; weak D call: TRBD1 (5 bases). V was shortened by 5 bases and J by 2 bases, with 19 bases between the two germline ends. CDR1 SGHAT and CDR2 FQNNGV come from the germline V gene. There are 16 residues in the CDR3. The CDR3, as DNA: TGTGCCAGCAGCCCTTTTTTCAGGGAACAGGCCTACGAGCAGTACTTC. Protein: CASSPFFREQAYEQYF.

The rearrangement joins TRBV18 to TRBJ1-1; unclear D gene. V was clipped by 0 bases and J by 6 bases, with 11 bases between them. Germline loops: CDR1 KGHSH, CDR2 LQKENI. The CDR3 sequence is 14 residues long. As DNA, the CDR3 is TGTGCCAGCTCACCACCGGGCCCTTTCTCTGAAGCTTTCTTT. Its translation: CASSPPGPFSEAFF.

Points on this clone: At one boundary the junction diverges from the germline segment, which might be a read error. The chain combines TRBV7-7 with TRBJ2-1, with D possibly being TRBD1 (5 bases). Germline assignment: CDR1 SSHAT and CDR2 FNYEAQ (reference sequence). The CDR3 consists of 15 residues. CDR3 nucleotide sequence: TGTGCTAGCAGCCCAGGGTATGACTTTTACAATGAGCAGTTCTTC. As protein: CASSPGYDFYNEQFF.

The chain uses TRBV7-2 and TRBJ1-4; possible D gene TRBD1, 6 bases. This CDR3 has 15 amino acids. Trimming took off 4 bases at V and 10 bases at J, with 19 bases between the two ends. The V gene's germline CDR1 is SGHTA and CDR2 FQGNSA. CDR3 coding DNA: TGTGCCAGCAGCTACCGAACACAGGGTCTCGTAAAACTGTTTTTT. This translates into CASSYRTQGLVKLFF.

The chain employs TRBV4-3 and TRBJ2-4; TRBD2 matches at 9 bases. Germline trimming cut 1 base from V and 4 bases from J; bases unmatched to any gene: 8. The germline V gene encodes CDR1 LGHNA and CDR2 YSLEER. The CDR3 is 17 residues long. The CDR3 DNA is TGCGCCAGCAGCCAAGGGTCTAGCGGGACCGTTAAAAACATTCAGTACTTC. The encoded protein is CASSQGSSGTVKNIQYF.

The CDR3 spells CASSEIGTGESTEAFF. CDR3 DNA: TGTGCCAGCAGTGAAATCGGGACAGGGGAGAGCACTGAAGCTTTCTTT. The chain links TRBV2 to TRBJ1-1; TRBD1 agrees at 10 bases. This CDR3 has 16 amino acids. V lost 2 bases and J lost 4; bases outside the gene matches: 7. Germline loops: CDR1 SNHLY, CDR2 FYNNEI.

The chain employs TRBV18 and TRBJ2-3; maybe TRBD2 (6 bases). Germline V lookup: CDR1 KGHSH, CDR2 LQKENI. Deletions cut 3 bases from V and 4 bases from J, with 20 bases between. The CDR3 covers 17 residues. The CDR3, as DNA: TGTGCCAGCTCACCGGGCGGAGGGTCGAAGGTCTCAGATACGCAGTATTTT. Its protein is CASSPGGGSKVSDTQYF.

The rearrangement joins TRBV7-2 to TRBJ1-4; 7 positions agree with TRBD1. The V segment lost 3 bases and the J segment 6 bases; nucleotides outside the gene matches: 4. The CDR3 loop spans 14 amino acids. Germline CDR1 SGHTA, CDR2 FQGNSA. In DNA, the CDR3 is TGTGCCAGCAGCTTTCAGGGGGGAGATGAAAAACTGTTTTTT. It codes for CASSFQGGDEKLFF.

The chain joins TRBV18 to TRBJ2-7, with TRBD1 as a possible D gene (6 bases). Germline CDR1 is KGHSH and CDR2 is LQKENI. V shed 6 bases and J shed 1 base, with 16 bases lying between them. This CDR3 is 15 amino acids long. For the CDR3, the DNA is TGTGCCAGCTCCCTCCGGGGACAAGGTTCCTACGAGCAGTACTTC. Protein: CASSLRGQGSYEQYF. Supplemented by reference TRBV18 and TRBJ2-7, the full variable domain reads NAGVMQNPRHLVRRRGQEARLRCSPMKGHSHVYWYRQLPEEGLKFMVYLQKENIIDESGMPKERFSAEFPKEGPSILRIQQVVRGDSAAYFCASSLRGQGSYEQYFGPGTRLTVT.

CDR3 in DNA: TGTGCCAGCAGTTTAAGCAGGGCGAACACTGAAGCTTTCTTT. The encoded protein is CASSLSRANTEAFF. The V and J genes are TRBV27 and TRBJ1-1; a possible D gene is TRBD1 (5 bases). This CDR3 spans 14 amino acids. The germline gives CDR1 MNHEY, CDR2 SMNVEV (reference sequence). Trimming removed 2 bases from V and 1 base from J, with 8 bases in between.

This clone was seen a handful of times. The rearrangement links TRBV5-8 to TRBJ1-3; D not certain. V was cut by 5 bases and J by 9 bases, with 6 bases left in between. Germline CDR1 reads SGHTS; CDR2 reads YDEGEE. The CDR3 loop spans 10 amino acids. The CDR3 reads CASSKITIYF. The CDR3 nucleotides read TGTGCCAGCAGTAAAATCACCATATATTTT.